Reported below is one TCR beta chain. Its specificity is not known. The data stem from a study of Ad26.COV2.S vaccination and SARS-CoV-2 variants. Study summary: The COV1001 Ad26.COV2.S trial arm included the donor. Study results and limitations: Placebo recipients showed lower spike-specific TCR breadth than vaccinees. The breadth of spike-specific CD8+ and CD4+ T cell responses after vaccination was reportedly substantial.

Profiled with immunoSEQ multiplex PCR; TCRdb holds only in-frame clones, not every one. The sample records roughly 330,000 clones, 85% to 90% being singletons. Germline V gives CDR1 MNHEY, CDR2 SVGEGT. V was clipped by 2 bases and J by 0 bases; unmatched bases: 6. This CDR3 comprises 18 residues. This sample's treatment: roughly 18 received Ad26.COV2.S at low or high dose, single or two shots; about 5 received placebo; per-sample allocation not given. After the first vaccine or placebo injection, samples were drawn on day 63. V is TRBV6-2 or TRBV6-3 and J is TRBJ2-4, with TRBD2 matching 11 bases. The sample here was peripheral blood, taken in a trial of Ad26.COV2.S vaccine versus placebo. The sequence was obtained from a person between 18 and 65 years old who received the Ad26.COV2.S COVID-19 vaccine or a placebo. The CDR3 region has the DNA TGTGCCAGCAGTTACACCGTGCTAGCGGGGGGAGCCAAAAACATTCAGTACTTC. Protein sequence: CASSYTVLAGGAKNIQYF.